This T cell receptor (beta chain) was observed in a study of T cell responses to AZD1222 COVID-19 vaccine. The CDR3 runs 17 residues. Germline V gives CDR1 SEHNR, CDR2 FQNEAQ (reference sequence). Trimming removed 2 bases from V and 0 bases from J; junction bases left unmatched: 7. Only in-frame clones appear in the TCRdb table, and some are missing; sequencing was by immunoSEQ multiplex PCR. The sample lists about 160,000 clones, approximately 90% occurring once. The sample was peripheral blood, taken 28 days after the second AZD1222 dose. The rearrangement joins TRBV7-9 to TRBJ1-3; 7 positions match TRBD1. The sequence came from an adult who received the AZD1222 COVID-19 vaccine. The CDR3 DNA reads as TGTGCCAGCAGCTTAAGGTGGCAGGGGGTCTCTGGAAACACCATATATTTT. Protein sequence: CASSLRWQGVSGNTIYF.